This T cell receptor beta chain is drawn from a study of blood T cell repertoires in COVID-19. V was pared by 3 bases and J by 1 base, with 9 bases between. This CDR3 region has 15 residues. Germline CDR1 reads SEHNR; CDR2 reads FQNEAQ (reference sequence). Clones were read by immunoSEQ multiplex PCR, and TCRdb kept only the in-frame ones, dropping some. The table records 310,000 or so clones, around 90% of them present only once. V usage is TRBV7-9 and J usage is TRBJ2-2; D perhaps matches TRBD2 (5 bases). This clonotype originated in a woman aged 30 to 39 who had recovered from COVID-19. Sequencing input: PBMCs or T cells enriched from blood (not recorded which). DNA of the CDR3: TGTGCCAGCAGCTTCAGGACTCAGAACACCGGGGAGCTGTTTTTT. Protein sequence: CASSFRTQNTGELFF.